This TCR beta chain emerged from a study of CD8+CD57+ T cells in acquired aplastic anemia. The overall study: Sorted CD4+ and CD8+ cell DNA averaged roughly 3.2 ug.

Genomic DNA served as template for TCR beta VDJ and CDR3 profiling. TCRdb itself ran the reads through MiXCR, one entry per CDR3 protein. The sample carries about 160,000 distinct CDR3 sequences, just under 45% recorded once. The germline V gene encodes CDR1 WSHSY and CDR2 SAAADI. The trim removed 8 bases at V and 8 bases at J, leaving 14 bases unmatched. The CDR3 contains 15 residues. The genes are TRBV10-2 and TRBJ2-5; the match to TRBD1 covers 10 bases. What was sequenced was sorted CD4+, CD8+, or CD8+CD57+ T cells (not recorded which) from PBMCs. This sequence originates from a human donor in good health. CDR3 nucleotides: TGCGCCAGCCACCGGGACAGGGGAGATTTAGAAACCCAGTACTTC. Translation gives CASHRDRGDLETQYF.